What follows is one TCR beta chain and its context. Its antigen is currently unknown. Profiled with immunoSEQ multiplex PCR; TCRdb holds only in-frame clones, not every one. The repertoire has some 8,000 clones, 85% to 90% of them found once; the top ten carry roughly 3.9%. The V end lost 6 bases, the J end lost 2 bases, and 19 bases lay between the germline ends. This CDR3 has 16 amino acids. Germline CDR1 SNHLY, CDR2 FYNNEI. The data stem from a study of T cell clonotyping in hematopoietic cell transplantation. Findings and limits, study-wide: Cells were unsorted, so CD4 and CD8 contributions were not separated. Pathologically expanded recipient clonotypes increased progressively from day 30 to day 180 as diversity fell.

The origin of this receptor is a male patient aged 55 to 69 who had an allogeneic stem cell transplant from a related donor, so the T cells may come from the graft donor. Some clones in this sample may be carry-over from other donors' samples. The sequencing here drew on peripheral blood mononuclear cells, taken at the time of graft-versus-host disease after allogeneic stem cell transplant. The V call is TRBV2, the J call TRBJ1-1; D is uncertain. CDR3: CASSARGRFSNTEAFF. CDR3 DNA: TGTGCCAGCAGCGCGCGTGGGAGGTTCAGTAACACTGAAGCTTTCTTT.